This T cell receptor beta chain is from a study of shared clonotypes between healthy human individuals. Study-level findings and limits: Naive subsets usually exceeded memory subsets in estimated richness. Generation of non-shared clonotypes was less probable than generation of clonotypes shared by all four donors.

The assay was immunoSEQ multiplex PCR, and TCRdb's table has in-frame clones only and misses some. The table has more than 850,000 clones, approximately 80% seen once. CDR1 MGHRA and CDR2 YSYEKL come from the germline V gene. The CDR3 runs to 13 residues. V was clipped by 0 bases and J by 5 bases, with 7 bases between them. This clone was observed at least ten times. Its target is unknown. The same CDR3 arises from other DNA sequences in this sample as well. The J gene is TRBJ1-1, the V gene TRBV4-1; D may be TRBD1 (5 bases). Source material: memory CD4+ T cells from PBMCs. Sample subset: CD45RA-negative fraction. This TCR was sampled from a young man in good health. Some clones in this sample may be carry-over from other donors' samples. CDR3 nucleotide sequence: TGCGCCAGCAGCCAAGAGAGGGGTACTGAAGCTTTCTTT. This sequence encodes CASSQERGTEAFF.